This entry concerns a single TCR beta chain. The antigen this receptor binds is unknown. There are no base qualities to consult, and no much larger clone falls within one base. Library prep was done by the immunoSEQ multiplex PCR assay. TCRdb took this table from immuneACCESS and kept in-frame rearrangements with V and J called. Such tables lack part of the clones; where checked against another copy, unresolved V genes explain under half of the gap, and the rest is unexplained. Present in this sample are hundreds of thousands of clones, approximately 90% of which were seen just once. Of the sample, about 0.01% is held by the ten largest clones. This entry is derived from a study of shared T cell receptors in the human thymus (dated by TCRdb to about 2021). Some background on the complete study: The study examined how self-reactive, shared T-cell receptor alpha chains are generated in the human thymus.

The CDR3 has 13 amino acids, counting the end cysteine and phenylalanine. The DNA shown is the 39-base CDR3, in frame from base 1. The CDR1 and CDR2 encoded by the germline V gene are SGDLS and YYNGEE. From V the trimming removes 5 bases and from J it removes 6 bases, while the gene matches leave 6 bases of the junction unaccounted for. This sample also belongs to another study, concerning human thymus T cells. The second source states: Immunologically healthy infants undergoing open corrective cardiac surgery for congenital heart defects in Finland were used as donors. Thymus tissue was collected as surgical resects that were removed during corrective cardiac surgery. Usage of V and J gene segments appeared to be biased in both the thymic and the peripheral blood repertoires. According to the related research, thymic TCR repertoires were highly overlapping among unrelated individuals. The study characterized TCR alpha and beta repertoires from eight infant thymus samples and four related peripheral blood samples. The infant donors were about 6 to 244 days old, and the cohort included six males and a couple of females. Thymocytes were freed from the tissue by mechanical means and kept at -70 degrees C as pellets of about 9-33 million cells. A QIAsymphony instrument was used to extract genomic DNA from the frozen cell pellets. Using the immunoSEQ multiplex PCR assay, the TCRB and TCRAD loci were amplified from a standardized quantity of quality-controlled genomic DNA. The amplicons covered the V(D)J region and were long enough to include the CDR3 and to identify the V and J genes. The commercial immunoSEQ service was used to sequence amplicons on an Illumina platform. Corrections for primer bias and sequencing errors followed previously described methods, while TCRAD and TCRB definitions were based on the IMGT database. immunoSEQ Analyzer 3.0 and VDJTools were used for repertoire analysis, which covered basic statistics, V/J segment usage, diversity estimates, rarefaction and pairwise overlap. To estimate diversity, the Chao1, ChaoE, Efron-Thisted, Shannon and inverse Simpson indices were applied, and diversity was also estimated on datasets down-sampled to the smallest sample. Repertoire overlap was determined by strict matching of CDR3 nucleotide sequence, V gene and J gene, and Jaccard-based multidimensional scaling clustering was applied. Thymus samples yielded on average approximately 800,000 unique TCRB clonotypes, compared with about 80,000 from blood samples.

Sequenced input: thymocytes. The chain is assembled from TRBV9 and TRBJ2-3; 7 junctional bases match TRBD2. This sequence was found in a boy under three years old with a congenital heart defect. Donor details come from another sample of the same person, matched by shared clones. The DNA is TGTGCCAGCAGGCCTAGCGGATGGGATACGCAGTATTTT. Its coded protein is CASRPSGWDTQYF.